In this sample, the clone carrying this TCR beta chain turned up once. Its antigen is still unknown. The data were obtained in a study of shared clonotypes between healthy human individuals. About the study: The study used three CD4 naive, three CD4 memory, two CD8 naive and one CD8 memory plate per donor. Findings and caveats of the study: The study found lower generation probabilities in non-shared clonotypes than in those shared by all four donors. Expectations were that clonotype sharing among donors would be affected by sequencing depth.

Germline V lookup: CDR1 SGHDT, CDR2 YYEEEE. This CDR3 region has 15 residues. V was shortened by 3 bases and J by 5 bases, with 14 bases between the two germline ends. Only in-frame clones appear in the TCRdb table, and some are missing; sequencing was by immunoSEQ multiplex PCR. The table shows about 2.2 million clones, with 85% to 95% occurring only once. Naive CD8 cells were CD45RO-negative, positively selected for CCR7, excluding terminally differentiated effector memory CD45RA+ cells. The chain couples TRBV5-6 to TRBJ1-4, with a possible D match to TRBD1 (6 bases). Sequences were obtained from naive CD8+ T cells from PBMCs. The sequence was obtained from a man younger than 35 in good health. Some clones in this sample may be carry-over from other donors' samples. CDR3 sequence (DNA): TGTGCCAGCAGCTCCCGGGGGGGGCACAATGAAAAACTGTTTTTT. Residues: CASSSRGGHNEKLFF.